What follows is one T cell receptor (beta chain) and its context. This sample was included in a study of blood T cell repertoires in COVID-19. Turning to the study itself: Both acute and convalescent COVID-19 samples were obtained from the United States, Italy and Spain.

In the original analysis: Nucleated cell counts were estimated from reference gene primer amplification. The data were produced by immunoSEQ multiplex PCR, yet TCRdb's version contains in-frame clones alone and is incomplete. D and trimming were read from the DNA, whereas the V and J calls and clone size are those reported in that table. Of some 190,000 clones in the sample, around 80% were seen once. All enrollees were roughly 18 to 90 years old and from under 25 US areas. Each participant's cohort was designated according to participant-reported clinical history. Germline assignment: CDR1 LGHNT and CDR2 FRNRAP. The length of the CDR3 is 16 residues. With 5 bases clipped from V and 8 bases from J, the junction kept 14 bases outside the gene matches.

The clonotype originates from a woman aged 50 to 60 with acute COVID-19. This chain links TRBV12-5 with TRBJ2-1, with 8 bases fitting TRBD1. Sequencing used PBMCs or T cells enriched from blood (not recorded which). The chain's CDR3 is CASGTRSGQVEDEQFF. CDR3 nucleotides: TGTGCTAGTGGTACCCGATCGGGACAGGTTGAAGATGAGCAGTTCTTC.